The 4 T cell receptor beta chains presented below share a single source sample, sequenced in a study of CD8+ T cells in alopecia areata. Treatment described: oral pan-JAK inhibitor, 5-10 mg twice daily. cDNA prepared by RNA extraction and subsequent reverse transcription served as the template for sequencing. Generated by immunoSEQ multiplex PCR, the TCRdb table keeps only in-frame clones and is missing some. This repertoire shows roughly 100,000 clones, roughly 60% found once; its top ten account for less than 20%. The input for sequencing was CD8+ T cells sorted from blood, taken between weeks 55 and 65, from a patient treated with tofacitinib. These receptors were collected from a human donor with alopecia areata.

The chain has TRBV29-1 and TRBJ2-3; D gene uncertain. V was cut by 7 bases and J by 4 bases, with 9 bases left in between. The CDR3 covers 11 residues. The germline gives CDR1 SQVTM, CDR2 ANQGSEA. The CDR3 region has the DNA TGCAGCGCCCCCCTCGCAGATACGCAGTATTTT. This encodes CSAPLADTQYF.

The V gene is TRBV30, the J gene TRBJ2-6; 8 positions match TRBD1. The ends lost 8 bases at V and 0 bases at J; junction bases unmatched: 0. Germline lookup yields CDR1 GTSNPN and CDR2 SVGIG (reference sequence). The CDR3 covers 13 residues. The chain's CDR3 is CAGQGSGANVLTF. CDR3 DNA: TGTGCCGGACAGGGCTCTGGGGCCAACGTCCTGACTTTC. Based on the CDR3 plus reference TRBV30 and TRBJ2-6, the full variable domain is SQTIHQWPATLVQPVGSPLSLECTVEGTSNPNLYWYRQAAGRGLQLLFYSVGIGQISSEVPQNLSASRPQDRQFILSSKKLLLSDSGFYLCAGQGSGANVLTFGAGSRLTVL.

This chain uses TRBV6-1 with TRBJ2-7; the D gene is possibly TRBD2 (6 bases). Germline CDR1 MNHNS, CDR2 SASEGT. CDR3 length: 13 residues. Trimming cost V 6 bases and J 3 bases, with 12 bases left between them. The CDR3, as DNA: TGTGCCAGCAGAGGACGCGGGGACTACGAGCAGTACTTC. This gives the protein CASRGRGDYEQYF.

The J gene is TRBJ2-5, the V gene TRBV5-1; maybe TRBD1 (6 bases). The ends were cut back, 5 bases at V and 2 bases at J, with 16 bases in the middle. CDR1 is SGHRS and CDR2 is YFSETQ in the germline V gene. The CDR3 has 15 residues. CDR3 loop: CASSYDLGGQETQYF. As DNA, the CDR3 is TGCGCCAGCAGTTACGACCTAGGGGGACAAGAGACCCAGTACTTC.